The 30 T cell receptor beta chains presented below share a single source sample, sequenced in a study of T cells in women clearing cervical HPV infection. Profiled with immunoSEQ multiplex PCR; TCRdb holds only in-frame clones, not every one. In all, the sample yields approximately 31,000 clones. The sequenced material came from blood buffy coat. The receptors shown here come from a woman aged 18 to 75 with a cervical HPV16 infection that either progressed to CIN3+ or cleared (not recorded which).

About this clone itself: Coverage ceases 3 residues before the CDR3 finishes, and the germline J gene fills in the end. The J gene is TRBJ2-7, the V gene TRBV11-2; D remains ambiguous. Per germline, CDR1 SGHAT and CDR2 FQNNGV. This CDR3 region has 14 residues. Trimming cost V 3 bases and J 0 bases, with 9 bases left between them. Partial CDR3 DNA: TGTGCCAGCAGCTTGGGCAGCCTCTCCTACGAG. Its protein product is CASSLGSLSYE. The full CDR3 protein is CASSLGSLSYEQYF.

As for this clone: The CDR3 end falls 3 residues outside the read, so it is completed with the germline J gene. This chain uses TRBV18 with TRBJ1-2, with TRBD1 identical over 8 bases. The germline gives CDR1 KGHSH, CDR2 LQKENI. The CDR3 spans 13 residues. The V gene end was trimmed by 5 bases and the J gene end by 5 bases; junction bases not matched to a gene: 4. The covered CDR3 bases are TGTGCCAGCTCAGCACGACAGGGGTATGGC. Its protein is CASSARQGYG. The whole CDR3 sequence reads CASSARQGYGYTF.

Note on this clone: The read ends 3 residues shy of where the CDR3 ends; the end is completed using the germline J gene. V is TRBV20-1 and J is TRBJ2-1; D unresolved. CDR1 and CDR2 from the germline V gene are DFQATT and SNEGSKA (reference sequence). V was trimmed by 3 bases and J by 4 bases, leaving 13 bases between them. The CDR3 spans 14 residues. The CDR3: CSASARSGYNEQFF. The CDR3 bases that were read are TGCAGTGCTAGCGCCCGGTCGGGTTACAATGAG.

Of note for this clone: The read comes to an end 3 residues before the CDR3 does, leaving the germline J gene to fill in the end. J is TRBJ2-3 and V is TRBV20-1; D may be TRBD2 (5 bases). Germline V CDR1 and CDR2: DFQATT, SNEGSKA (reference sequence). The CDR3 has 13 amino acids. V was shortened by 1 base and J by 1 base, with 6 bases between the two germline ends. The part of the CDR3 DNA that was read is TGCAGTGCTAGAGTTAGCGGCACAGATACG. It specifies CSARVSGTDT. The whole CDR3 protein is CSARVSGTDTQYF.

A word on this clone: The CDR3 extends 3 residues past the end of the read, so its final part is completed from the germline J gene. The chain is built from TRBV6-1 and TRBJ1-5; D is ambiguous. Germline V gene lookup returns CDR1 MNHNS and CDR2 SASEGT. The V gene lost 2 bases and the J gene lost 0 bases, with 14 bases spanning the gap. The CDR3 consists of 17 residues. The sequenced CDR3 bases are TGTGCCAGCAGTGAATACGACAAATCGTATAGCAATCAGCCC. It codes for CASSEYDKSYSNQP. From start to end, the CDR3 is CASSEYDKSYSNQPQHF.

In regard to this clone: The junction and the germline gene differ at one end; a read error may be behind it. With the read ending 3 residues before the CDR3 end, the germline J gene is used to fill in that end. Other DNA sequences from this sample encode an identical CDR3 as well. This chain uses TRBV5-6 with TRBJ1-2; D may be TRBD1 (5 bases). Germline CDR1 SGHDT, CDR2 YYEEEE. This CDR3 comprises 14 residues. CDR3 sequence: CASSPAGLVYGYTF. The CDR3 bases that were read are TGTGCCAGCAGCCCCGCAGGGTTGGTCTATGGA.

Points on this clone: The CDR3 is cut off 3 residues early in the read; its end comes from the germline J gene. The J gene is TRBJ2-1, the V gene TRBV29-1; 8 bases align to TRBD2. Germline V gives CDR1 SQVTM, CDR2 ANQGSEA. The CDR3 contains 15 residues. J lost 0 bases, V lost 7 bases, and 8 bases had no gene match. CDR3 amino acids: CSAALAGSSYNEQFF. The sequenced CDR3 bases are TGCAGCGCTGCCTTAGCGGGGAGCTCCTACAATGAG.

This CDR3 is CASSRDRGLQGYTF. The sequenced CDR3 bases are TGTGCCAGTAGCCGGGACAGGGGCCTTCAAGGC. V gene TRBV19 combines with J gene TRBJ1-2, with 10 bases fitting TRBD1. The read gets to within 3 residues of the CDR3 end, and the germline J gene fills in the rest. The germline gives CDR1 LNHDA, CDR2 SQIVND (reference sequence). The length of the CDR3 is 14 residues. Based on the CDR3 plus reference TRBV19 and TRBJ1-2, the full variable domain is DGGITQSPKYLFRKEGQNVTLSCEQNLNHDAMYWYRQDPGQGLRLIYYSQIVNDFQKGDIAEGYSVSREKKESFPLTVTSAQKNPTAFYLCASSRDRGLQGYTFGSGTRLTVV.

With respect to this clone: The read is 3 residues too short to cover the CDR3 end, so that end is filled in from the germline J gene. This chain joins TRBV6-1 and TRBJ2-1, with a weak D call TRBD1 (6 bases). The CDR3 extends over 13 amino acids. Germline lookup yields CDR1 MNHNS and CDR2 SASEGT. V dropped 3 bases and J dropped 8 bases, with 11 bases sitting between them. CDR3 in amino acids: CASSEAGDDEQFF. The sequenced CDR3 bases are TGTGCCAGCAGTGAGGCAGGGGACGATGAG.

Note on this clone: The CDR3 end is not reached by the read, which stops 3 residues before it; the germline J gene fills it in. V is TRBV7-3 and J is TRBJ2-3; D remains ambiguous. The V gene's germline CDR1 is SGHTA and CDR2 FQGTGA. Trimming stripped 5 bases from V and 5 bases from J, with 11 bases between. The CDR3 consists of 13 residues. Here the CDR3 reads CASSPGPGDTQYF. The CDR3 DNA, read in part, is TGTGCCAGCAGCCCTGGGCCTGGAGATACG. Together with reference TRBV7-3 and TRBJ2-3, the CDR3 gives the full variable domain: GAGVSQTPSNKVTEKGKYVELRCDPISGHTALYWYRQSLGQGPEFLIYFQGTGAADDSGLPNDRFFAVRPEGSVSTLKIQRTERGDSAVYLCASSPGPGDTQYFGPGTRLTVL.

CDR3 in amino acids: CASSRGVGYGYTF. The DNA read from the CDR3 is TGTGCCAGCAGTCGGGGGGTTGGCTATGGC. The chain carries TRBV6-2 or TRBV6-3 and TRBJ1-2; weak D call: TRBD1 (5 bases). The observed sequence ends 3 residues before the CDR3 terminus, with the missing tail filled in from the germline J gene. Germline V gene data show CDR1 as MNHEY and CDR2 as SVGEGT. V shed 5 bases and J shed 4 bases, with 11 bases lying between them. The CDR3 length is 13 residues.

A word on this clone: Read data end 3 residues before the CDR3 end; the end is taken from the germline J gene. V gene TRBV5-1 combines with J gene TRBJ2-5, with 8 bases lining up with TRBD2. J lost 1 base, V lost 0 bases, and 5 bases had no gene match. Per the germline V gene, CDR1 is SGHRS and CDR2 is YFSETQ. The CDR3 is 16 amino acids. The CDR3 DNA, read in part, is TGCGCCAGCAGCTTGGACGGGGGGGTTCCCCAAGAGACC. It specifies CASSLDGGVPQET. The CDR3 as a whole reads CASSLDGGVPQETQYF.

CDR3 in amino acids: CASSRLGQGSPLHF. CDR3 DNA (partial): TGTGCCAGCAGCAGGTTGGGACAGGGGTCACCC. V is TRBV7-2 and J is TRBJ1-6; 10 nucleotides match TRBD1. Coverage ceases 3 residues before the CDR3 finishes, and the germline J gene fills in the end. Germline loops: CDR1 SGHTA, CDR2 FQGNSA. The length of the CDR3 is 14 residues. V lost 5 bases to trimming and J lost 10 bases; unmatched junction nucleotides: 5.

In regard to this clone: The read ends 3 residues early relative to the CDR3; the germline J gene fills the gap. The chain employs TRBV20-1 and TRBJ2-7; D may be TRBD2 (6 bases). Trimming pared 6 bases from V and 0 bases from J, leaving 15 bases between. Germline values: CDR1 DFQATT, CDR2 SNEGSKA (reference sequence). The CDR3 spans 14 residues. The sequenced part of the CDR3 DNA is TGCAGTGCGGAAAGACTAGGCAGCTCCTACGAG. As protein: CSAERLGSSYE. The whole CDR3 protein reads CSAERLGSSYEQYF.

Points on this clone: With the read ending 3 residues before the CDR3 end, the germline J gene is used to fill in that end. The genes are TRBV5-6 and TRBJ2-6; possibly TRBD2 for D (6 bases). The CDR3 loop spans 15 amino acids. Germline lookup yields CDR1 SGHDT and CDR2 YYEEEE. Between the trimmed V and J ends, which lost 3 bases and 4 bases, there was a span of 11 bases. The chain's CDR3 is CASSSQGGGANVLTF. The DNA read from the CDR3 is TGTGCCAGCAGCTCCCAGGGAGGAGGGGCCAACGTC.

On this clone: Coverage ceases 3 residues before the CDR3 finishes, and the germline J gene fills in the end. The chain employs TRBV9 and TRBJ2-7; the match to TRBD1 covers 10 bases. The germline V gene has CDR1 SGDLS and CDR2 YYNGEE. The CDR3 has 15 residues. J lost 1 base, V lost 2 bases, and 3 bases had no gene match. CDR3 amino acids: CASSVGQGPSYEQYF. The sequenced part of the CDR3 DNA is TGTGCCAGCAGCGTGGGACAGGGGCCTTCCTACGAG. The entire variable domain, with the rest obtained from reference TRBV9 and TRBJ2-7, is as follows: DSGVTQTPKHLITATGQRVTLRCSPRSGDLSVYWYQQSLDQGLQFLIQYYNGEERAKGNILERFSAQQFPDLHSELNLSSLELGDSALYFCASSVGQGPSYEQYFGPGTRLTVT.

Concerning this clone: The read halts 3 residues ahead of the CDR3 end, with the missing end drawn from the germline J gene. J is TRBJ1-2 and V is TRBV19, with D perhaps matching TRBD1 (6 bases). The CDR3 is made up of 15 amino acids. V dropped 5 bases and J dropped 3 bases, with 16 bases sitting between them. From germline, CDR1 is LNHDA and CDR2 SQIVND (reference sequence). Incomplete CDR3 DNA: TGTGCCAGTAGTTACGGAAACAGGGTGGACTATGGC. Its translation: CASSYGNRVDYG. The whole CDR3 is CASSYGNRVDYGYTF.

Comments on this clone: The CDR3 extends 3 residues past the end of the read, so its final part is completed from the germline J gene. The rearrangement uses TRBV19 and TRBJ2-5; 8 nucleotides align to TRBD1. The CDR3 contains 15 residues. Germline CDR1 LNHDA, CDR2 SQIVND (reference sequence). The junction had 13 bases not matched to a gene; V was cut back by 9 bases and J by 4 bases. The CDR3 bases that were read are TGTGCCAGCGACTTCGGACAGGGTTTAGGAGAGACC. This encodes CASDFGQGLGET. The complete CDR3 sequence is CASDFGQGLGETQYF.

Remarks on this clone: The read ends 3 residues early relative to the CDR3; the germline J gene fills the gap. The rearrangement links TRBV6-1 to TRBJ1-3; TRBD1 might be the D (5 bases). The CDR3 extends over 16 amino acids. Trimming removed 4 bases at V and 3 bases at J, with 16 bases between. Germline CDR1 and CDR2: MNHNS and SASEGT. CDR3 loop: CASSVEGKGNGNTIYF. The sequenced part of the CDR3 DNA is TGTGCCAGCAGTGTCGAGGGGAAGGGGAATGGAAACACC.

CDR3 region: CASSPDSGNQPQHF. The CDR3 bases that were read are TGTGCCAGCAGCCCGGACAGCGGCAATCAGCCC. This chain uses TRBV7-9 with TRBJ1-5, with D perhaps TRBD1 (6 bases). The CDR3 end is not reached by the read, which stops 3 residues before it; the germline J gene fills it in. CDR1 SEHNR and CDR2 FQNEAQ come from the germline V gene (reference sequence). CDR3 length: 14 residues. V shed 5 bases and J shed 2 bases, with 10 bases lying between them. Full variable domain (remainder filled in from reference TRBV7-9 and TRBJ1-5): DTGVSQNPRHKITKRGQNVTFRCDPISEHNRLYWYRQTLGQGPEFLTYFQNEAQLEKSRLLSDRFSAERPKGSFSTLEIQRTEQGDSAMYLCASSPDSGNQPQHFGDGTRLSIL.

As to this clone: The sequence runs out 3 residues before the end of the CDR3; the remainder is reconstructed from the germline J gene. The rearrangement links TRBV7-2 to TRBJ1-2; tentative D call: TRBD1 (5 bases). The V gene's germline CDR1 is SGHTA and CDR2 FQGNSA. The length of the CDR3 is 14 residues. The ends were cut back, 5 bases at V and 2 bases at J, with 12 bases in the middle. The DNA read from the CDR3 is TGTGCCAGCAGCCCCAGACAGACAAACTATGGC. Translation gives CASSPRQTNYG. The whole CDR3 region reads CASSPRQTNYGYTF.

Worth noting for this clone: The CDR3 goes on 3 residues after the read ends, and that part is filled in from the germline J gene. This chain joins TRBV11-3 and TRBJ2-7, with TRBD2 matching over 8 bases. CDR1 is SGHNT and CDR2 is YENEEA in the germline V gene. The CDR3 is 13 residues long. Losses at the gene ends were 1 base for V and 6 bases for J; bases not matched to a gene: 2. The part of the CDR3 DNA that was read is TGTGCCAGCAGCTTAGGAGCGGGGGTCGAG. Protein product: CASSLGAGVE. The complete CDR3 reads CASSLGAGVEQYF.

In regard to this clone: Read coverage stops 3 residues before the CDR3 terminus; the germline J gene supplies the remainder. The genes are TRBV11-2 and TRBJ1-1, with no clear D. The length of the CDR3 is 14 residues. Germline CDR1 reads SGHAT; CDR2 reads FQNNGV. Trimming left V 6 bases short and J 3 bases short, with 14 bases between. CDR3: CASRLNPGDTEAFF. Partial CDR3 DNA: TGTGCCAGCAGACTCAACCCGGGTGACACTGAA.

A note on this clone: Sequencing ends 3 residues short of the CDR3 end; the germline J gene provides the rest. This chain links TRBV7-2 with TRBJ2-7; no clear D gene. The CDR3 has 14 amino acids. The V end was cut by 2 bases, the J end by 1 base, with 9 bases between. Germline V lookup: CDR1 SGHTA, CDR2 FQGNSA. Partial CDR3 DNA: TGTGCCAGCAGCTTATTTCCCAGTTCCTACGAG. Encoded protein: CASSLFPSSYE. The entire CDR3 protein reads CASSLFPSSYEQYF.

Comment on this clone: Read coverage stops 3 residues before the CDR3 terminus; the germline J gene supplies the remainder. The rearrangement links TRBV5-4 to TRBJ2-5; D may be TRBD1 (6 bases). The V end was cut by 2 bases, the J end by 3 bases, with 17 bases between. This CDR3 is built from 16 residues. Germline assignment: CDR1 SGHNT and CDR2 YYREEE (reference sequence). The CDR3 spells CASSFDDPRGKETQYF. The sequenced CDR3 bases are TGTGCCAGCAGCTTTGATGATCCCAGGGGAAAAGAGACC.

For this clone: The read gets to within 3 residues of the CDR3 end, and the germline J gene fills in the rest. The chain employs TRBV6-2 or TRBV6-3 and TRBJ2-3; 7 bases align to TRBD1. CDR3 length: 14 residues. The V gene's germline CDR1 is MNHEY and CDR2 SVGEGT. After removal of 4 bases from V and 2 bases from J, the junction contained 3 bases not matched to a gene. The part of the CDR3 DNA that was read is TGTGCCAGCAGTTCCGGACAGGCCACAGATACG. Encoded protein: CASSSGQATDT. The full CDR3 sequence reads CASSSGQATDTQYF.

CDR3 DNA, as far as it was read: TGTGCCAGCAGTTACTCGAGAATAGCCCTCCGTTACAATGAG. Its translation: CASSYSRIALRYNE. The complete CDR3 reads CASSYSRIALRYNEQFF. The V call is TRBV6-2 or TRBV6-3, the J call TRBJ2-1; D is undetermined. The read stops 3 residues short of the end of the CDR3; the missing end is completed from the germline J gene. The CDR3 has 17 residues. V gave up 0 bases and J gave up 4 bases, with 16 bases separating them. Germline V gives CDR1 MNHEY, CDR2 SVGEGT.

About this clone: From the germline J gene comes the end of the CDR3, since the read stops 3 residues before it. The V and J genes are TRBV7-6 and TRBJ1-2, with 8 bases identical to TRBD1. CDR1 SGHVS and CDR2 FNYEAQ come from the germline V gene. The CDR3 spans 15 residues. V was clipped by 6 bases and J by 4 bases; unmatched bases: 10. The sequenced CDR3 bases are TGTGCCAGCAGTCCTGGACAGGGTAAAAGCTATGGC. Amino acid sequence: CASSPGQGKSYG. The complete CDR3 sequence is CASSPGQGKSYGYTF.

With respect to this clone: The read terminates 3 residues before the CDR3 end, so the remaining end is supplied by the germline J gene. This chain links TRBV14 with TRBJ1-1; D is possibly TRBD1 (5 bases). CDR3 length equals 15 residues. The germline V and J ends were trimmed by 4 bases and 4 bases, with 16 bases remaining between them. CDR1 is SGHDN and CDR2 is FVKESK in the germline V gene. The CDR3 region is CASSPGNPGATEAFF. The CDR3 bases that were read are TGTGCCAGCAGCCCCGGGAACCCTGGGGCCACTGAA. The full variable domain, completed using reference TRBV14 and TRBJ1-1, is EAGVTQFPSHSVIEKGQTVTLRCDPISGHDNLYWYRRVMGKEIKFLLHFVKESKQDESGMPNNRFLAERTGGTYSTLKVQPAELEDSGVYFCASSPGNPGATEAFFGQGTRLTVV.

As regards this clone: The CDR3 end lies 3 residues beyond the end of the read and is filled in from the germline J gene. The gene calls are TRBV7-3 and TRBJ2-3; D might be TRBD1 (6 bases). The CDR3 covers 13 residues. Trimming cost V 5 bases and J 8 bases, with 14 bases left between them. The germline gives CDR1 SGHTA, CDR2 FQGTGA. The sequenced CDR3 bases are TGTGCCAGCAGCGCCTCAGGGGATTCTACG. It codes for CASSASGDST. The whole CDR3 protein reads CASSASGDSTQYF. Full variable domain (outside the CDR3, taken from reference TRBV7-3 and TRBJ2-3): GAGVSQTPSNKVTEKGKYVELRCDPISGHTALYWYRQSLGQGPEFLIYFQGTGAADDSGLPNDRFFAVRPEGSVSTLKIQRTERGDSAVYLCASSASGDSTQYFGPGTRLTVL.